This T cell receptor beta chain was obtained from a study of vaccination effects on CD4 cells after COVID-19. Looking at the study overall: Vaccine administered to participants consisted of two doses of either BNT162b2 or mRNA-1273.

This table comes from immunoSEQ multiplex PCR, and its TCRdb copy is limited to in-frame clones, with some not included. The table shows approximately 45,000 clones, with roughly 74% occurring only once. Details on this clone: Its antigen remains unidentified.

The culture ran for 10 days, and then CD4+ T cells were isolated. Germline values: CDR1 ENHRY, CDR2 SYGVKD. V lost 6 bases to trimming and J lost 5 bases; unmatched junction nucleotides: 4. This CDR3 has 14 amino acids. Sequenced material: CD4+ T cells from PBMCs cultured without peptide, taken before COVID-19 vaccination. The receptor comes from a human donor who had a prior SARS-CoV-2 infection. The rearrangement links TRBV10-3 to TRBJ2-1, with TRBD2 matching 10 bases. In nucleotides, the CDR3 is TGTGCCATCAGACGGACTAGCGGAAACAATGAGCAGTTCTTC. Residues: CAIRRTSGNNEQFF.